This T cell receptor (beta chain) was sequenced for a study of T cell responses to AZD1222 COVID-19 vaccine. The germline V and J ends were trimmed by 3 bases and 3 bases, with 18 bases remaining between them. The CDR3 spans 17 residues. Germline V gene lookup returns CDR1 SGHRS and CDR2 YFSETQ. Broader study findings: Spike-specific TCRs gained breadth and depth after people received two AZD1222 doses. Unmutated variant regions are reportedly the target of nearly half of TCRs that are spike-specific. Clonal diversity was possibly underestimated, and the donors were mostly white British, with more females. Baseline serology detected seropositivity in only a handful of AZD1222 recipients.

As to this clone: The antigen is not known.

Only in-frame clones appear in the TCRdb table, and some are missing; sequencing was by immunoSEQ multiplex PCR. The table has about 77,000 clones, about 92% seen once. V gene TRBV5-1 combines with J gene TRBJ2-2; possibly TRBD1 for D (5 bases). This receptor was taken from an adult who received the AZD1222 COVID-19 vaccine. The source material was peripheral blood, sampled 28 days after the second AZD1222 dose. CDR3 loop: CASSSLGVGSDTGELFF. The DNA for the CDR3 is TGCGCCAGCAGCTCTCTAGGGGTAGGGTCGGACACCGGGGAGCTGTTTTTT. Supplemented by reference TRBV5-1 and TRBJ2-2, the full variable domain reads KAGVTQTPRYLIKTRGQQVTLSCSPISGHRSVSWYQQTPGQGLQFLFEYFSETQRNKGNFPGRFSGRQFSNSRSEMNVSTLELGDSALYLCASSSLGVGSDTGELFFGEGSRLTVL.